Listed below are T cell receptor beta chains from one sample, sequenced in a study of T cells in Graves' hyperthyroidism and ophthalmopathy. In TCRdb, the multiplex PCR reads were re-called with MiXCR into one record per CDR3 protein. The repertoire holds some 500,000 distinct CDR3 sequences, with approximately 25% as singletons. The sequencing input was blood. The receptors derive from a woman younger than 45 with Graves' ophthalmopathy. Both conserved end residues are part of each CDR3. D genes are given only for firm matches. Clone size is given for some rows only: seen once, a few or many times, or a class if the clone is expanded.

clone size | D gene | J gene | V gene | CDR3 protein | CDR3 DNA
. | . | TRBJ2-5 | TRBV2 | CASSLAGAPQETQYF | TGTGCCAGCAGTTTGGCGGGGGCCCCACAAGAGACCCAGTACTTC
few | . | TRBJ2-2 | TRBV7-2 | CASSLAASKGAEELFF | TGTGCCAGCAGCTTAGCGGCTTCTAAAGGGGCCGAGGAGCTGTTTTTT
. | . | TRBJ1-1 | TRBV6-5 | CASSYDGGHKASF | TGTGCCAGCAGTTATGACGGGGGGCATAAAGCTTCCTTT
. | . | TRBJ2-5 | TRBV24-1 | CATSVPDSQETQYF | TGTGCCACCAGTGTACCGGACAGCCAAGAGACCCAGTACTTC
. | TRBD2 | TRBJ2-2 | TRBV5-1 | CASSPNLAGGPATGELFF | TGCGCCAGCAGCCCAAACCTAGCGGGAGGGCCGGCCACCGGGGAGCTGTTTTTT
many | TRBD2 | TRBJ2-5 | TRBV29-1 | CSVEPGLQWETQYF | TGCAGCGTTGAGCCGGGACTACAATGGGAGACCCAGTACTTC
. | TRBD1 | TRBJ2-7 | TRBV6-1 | CASSIGTGGLYEQYF | TGTGCCAGCAGTATCGGGACAGGGGGTCTTTACGAGCAGTACTTC
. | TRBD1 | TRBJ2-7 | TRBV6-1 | CASSPLLSGGATPQQYF | TGTGCCAGCAGTCCGCTCCTCTCAGGGGGCGCTACTCCGCAGCAGTACTTC
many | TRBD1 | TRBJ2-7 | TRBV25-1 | CASSIGTAGYEQYF | TGTGCCAGCAGTATTGGGACAGCAGGCTACGAGCAGTACTTC
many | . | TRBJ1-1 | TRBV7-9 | CASSPRVQAEAFF | TGTGCCAGCAGCCCTAGGGTGCAGGCTGAAGCTTTCTTT
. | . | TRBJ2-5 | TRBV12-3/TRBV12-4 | CASSFGRLETQYF | TGTGCCAGCAGTTTCGGTAGGCTTGAGACCCAGTACTTC
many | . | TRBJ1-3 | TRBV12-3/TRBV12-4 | CASSLWGSGNTIYF | TGTGCCAGCAGTTTATGGGGATCTGGAAACACCATATATTTT
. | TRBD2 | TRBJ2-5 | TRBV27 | CASSRLAGTGGETQYF | TGTGCCAGCAGCCGACTAGCGGGTACCGGGGGGGAGACCCAGTACTTC
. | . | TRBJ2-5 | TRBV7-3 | CASSSGSPGETQYF | TGTGCCAGCAGCTCTGGGTCGCCTGGGGAGACCCAGTACTTC
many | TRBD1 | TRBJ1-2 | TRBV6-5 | CASSSTGEYGYTF | TGTGCCAGCAGTTCGACAGGGGAATATGGCTACACCTTC
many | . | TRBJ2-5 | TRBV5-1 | CASSLRVQVGTQYF | TGCGCCAGCAGCTTGCGGGTTCAGGTGGGGACCCAGTACTTC
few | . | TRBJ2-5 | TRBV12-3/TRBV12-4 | CASNVDGAPKTQYF | TGTGCCAGCAATGTAGATGGGGCCCCCAAGACCCAGTACTTC
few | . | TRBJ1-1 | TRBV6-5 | CASSYVTKNTEAFF | TGTGCCAGCAGTTATGTAACGAAGAACACTGAAGCTTTCTTT
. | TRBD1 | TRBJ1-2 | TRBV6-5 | CASQLGTEANYGYTF | TGTGCCAGCCAGTTGGGGACAGAAGCTAACTATGGCTACACCTTC
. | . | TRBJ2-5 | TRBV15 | CATSRDGESRETQYF | TGTGCCACCAGCAGAGATGGAGAGTCTCGGGAGACCCAGTACTTC
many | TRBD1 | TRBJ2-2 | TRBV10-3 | CAISEHGQGVTGELFF | TGTGCCATCAGTGAGCATGGACAGGGCGTCACCGGGGAGCTGTTTTTT
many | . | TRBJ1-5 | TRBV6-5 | CASNGVGQPQHF | TGTGCCAGCAACGGGGTTGGGCAGCCCCAGCATTTT
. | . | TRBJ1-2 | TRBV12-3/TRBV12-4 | CASSSPQGYGYTF | TGTGCCAGCAGTTCACCCCAGGGGTATGGCTACACCTTC